The rows below give T cell receptor beta chains drawn from one sample of a study of T cell changes during pregnancy in multiple sclerosis. Sequenced by immunoSEQ multiplex PCR; TCRdb stores in-frame clones only, minus some. The sample lists roughly 66,000 clones; about 90% were seen once. Sequenced material: peripheral blood, taken in the first trimester of pregnancy. The receptors originated from a female donor with multiple sclerosis, enrolled in a pregnancy study. Each CDR3 is given with its conserved first and last residue. The order of the fields is clone size, V gene, J gene, CDR3 length, D gene, CDR3 DNA, CDR3 protein. A D gene is named only where the DNA matches it firmly. A clone size is listed for some rows: how often the clone was seen (once, few, many), or a class if it is expanded.

>NA|TRBV4-2|TRBJ2-1|19|TRBD2
TGTGCCAGCAGACTCAAACTGGGGACTAGCGGGAGAAATCAGGATGAGCAGTTCTTC
CASRLKLGTSGRNQDEQFF
>few|TRBV7-3|TRBJ2-7|15|NA
TGTGCCAGCAGCTTGTCTGGTGGGCAGAACCACGAGCAGTACTTC
CASSLSGGQNHEQYF
>NA|TRBV6-4|TRBJ2-1|14|TRBD2
TGTGCCAGCAGTTCCTTAGCGGGAGGTAATGAGCAGTTCTTC
CASSSLAGGNEQFF
>once|TRBV6-1|TRBJ2-3|16|TRBD2
TGTGCCAGCAGTGAAAGAGCGGGAGGGCGCACAGATACGCAGTATTTT
CASSERAGGRTDTQYF
>NA|TRBV6-5|TRBJ2-5|15|TRBD1
TGTGCCAGCAGTTACCTTCAGGGGGCGGAAGAGACCCAGTACTTC
CASSYLQGAEETQYF
>NA|TRBV28|TRBJ2-1|13|TRBD1
TGTGCCAGCAATGGACAGGGAAGGGATGAGCAGTTCTTC
CASNGQGRDEQFF
>NA|TRBV28|TRBJ1-2|16|NA
TGTGCCAGCAGACGAGGACAGTCCTCGGCTAACTATGGCTACACCTTC
CASRRGQSSANYGYTF
>NA|TRBV5-4|TRBJ2-7|15|TRBD1
TGTGCCAGCAGCAGGACAGGGGGCAGTGACTACGAGCAGTACTTC
CASSRTGGSDYEQYF
>NA|TRBV9|TRBJ2-7|15|NA
TGTGCCAGCAGCGTAGACGATGGGCCGCTACGAGAGCAGTACTTC
CASSVDDGPLREQYF
>NA|TRBV7-2|TRBJ2-7|14|NA
TGTGCCAGCAGCTTATTGGGCGTCGGCTACGAGCAGTACTTC
CASSLLGVGYEQYF
>NA|TRBV28|TRBJ1-5|13|TRBD1
TGTGCCAGCAGTTCCGGGACAGCTAAGCCCCAGCATTTT
CASSSGTAKPQHF
>NA|TRBV6-6|TRBJ1-5|16|NA
TGTGCCAGCAGTTTGGACAACCGCTATAGCAATCAGCCCCAGCATTTT
CASSLDNRYSNQPQHF
>NA|TRBV6-6|TRBJ2-3|16|NA
TGTGCCAGCAGTCCCCATGGGAGGTCAGGCACAGATACGCAGTATTTT
CASSPHGRSGTDTQYF
>NA|TRBV4-3|TRBJ2-1|16|TRBD2
TGCGCCAGCAGCGTGACTAGCGGGAGGGGATACAATGAGCAGTTCTTC
CASSVTSGRGYNEQFF
>NA|TRBV28|TRBJ2-3|12|NA
TGTGCCAGCAGTTCCGTCCCCTACGGGCAGTATTTT
CASSSVPYGQYF
>few|TRBV7-2|TRBJ2-1|16|TRBD2
TGTGCCAGCAGCTTAGTTGGGACTAGCGGATACAATGAGCAGTTCTTC
CASSLVGTSGYNEQFF
>NA|TRBV6-1|TRBJ2-2|14|NA
TGTGCCAGCAGTGAAGGGATCCCGGGAGGGGAGCTGTTTTTT
CASSEGIPGGELFF
>NA|TRBV18|TRBJ2-7|15|NA
TGTGCCAGCTCACCAGAGGTAGGTAGCGGCTACGAGCAGTACTTC
CASSPEVGSGYEQYF
>NA|TRBV19|TRBJ2-1|14|NA
TGTGCCAGTAGTTCCCGGGAGTGGTACAATAAGCAGTTCTTC
CASSSREWYNKQFF
>NA|TRBV4-1|TRBJ1-2|15|NA
TGCGCCAGCAGCCAAGTCTCGACAGAGAAATATGGCTACACCTTC
CASSQVSTEKYGYTF
>NA|TRBV7-9|TRBJ2-7|13|NA
TGTGCCAGCAGTTCTCAGGGGCGGCACGAGCAGTACTTC
CASSSQGRHEQYF
>NA|TRBV11-3|TRBJ2-5|16|TRBD2
TGTGCCTCCAGAGAGGGTCGACTAGCGGGAGAAGGGACCCAGTACTTC
CASREGRLAGEGTQYF
>NA|TRBV5-4|TRBJ2-1|16|NA
TGTGCCAGCAGCCCGAGGGTAGGAGGGTCAAAAAATGAGCAGTTCTTC
CASSPRVGGSKNEQFF
>NA|TRBV15|TRBJ1-5|14|NA
TGTGCCACCAGCAGAGGAGGTAACAATCAGCCCCAGCATTTT
CATSRGGNNQPQHF
>NA|TRBV7-6|TRBJ2-5|16|TRBD2
TGTGCCAGCAGCTATAGCTCCTTAACTAGCGCGGGGACCCAGTACTTC
CASSYSSLTSAGTQYF
>once|TRBV30|TRBJ1-4|18|TRBD1
TGTGCCTGGAGACTCGGGACAGATATCCTTGCAACTAATGAAAAACTGTTTTTT
CAWRLGTDILATNEKLFF
>NA|TRBV27|TRBJ2-1|15|NA
TGTGCCAGCAGTTTAGTGGGGGCGCAATACAATGAGCAGTTCTTC
CASSLVGAQYNEQFF
>NA|TRBV5-4|TRBJ2-7|16|NA
TGTGCCAGCAGCCCACGGGGCCACGGGAGCTCCTACGAGCAGTACTTC
CASSPRGHGSSYEQYF
>NA|TRBV9|TRBJ2-2|15|TRBD2
TGTGCCAGCAGCGCCCGACTAGCGGACACCGGGGAGCTGTTTTTT
CASSARLADTGELFF
>NA|TRBV19|TRBJ2-2|14|TRBD1
TGTGCCAGTAGCAAGAACAGGGGAACCGGGGAGCTGTTTTTT
CASSKNRGTGELFF
>NA|TRBV11-2|TRBJ2-3|15|TRBD2
TGTGCCAGCAGCTACGGACTAGCGGGACCAGATACGCAGTATTTT
CASSYGLAGPDTQYF
>NA|TRBV7-9|TRBJ2-1|15|TRBD1
TGTGCCAGCAGCCTAATCCTACAGGGGTTGGATGAGCAGTTCTTC
CASSLILQGLDEQFF
>NA|TRBV5-4|TRBJ1-2|16|TRBD1
TGTGCCAGCAGCTCCCCCGGGCAGGGGGACCTATATGGCTACACCTTC
CASSSPGQGDLYGYTF
>NA|TRBV18|TRBJ1-1|14|TRBD1
TGTGCCAGCTCACGGGACAGGGGGAACACTGAAGCTTTCTTT
CASSRDRGNTEAFF
>NA|TRBV5-6|TRBJ1-2|12|NA
TGTGCCAGCAGGACTCCTTTCTATGGCTACACCTTC
CASRTPFYGYTF
>once|TRBV29-1|TRBJ2-3|14|NA
TGCAGCGTTCCCAGGGCGGGAAGCACAGATACGCAGTATTTT
CSVPRAGSTDTQYF
>NA|TRBV5-6|TRBJ1-1|13|NA
TGTGCCAGCAGCTTTATGAGGTTCACTGAAGCTTTCTTT
CASSFMRFTEAFF
>NA|TRBV7-3|TRBJ2-7|15|NA
TGTGCCAGCAGCTGGGGGGTTGAGGGCCCCTACGAGCAGTACTTC
CASSWGVEGPYEQYF
>once|TRBV7-9|TRBJ1-2|16|NA
TGTGCCAGCAGTTTACTCCGGGGGGGGCAAGACTATGGCTACACCTTC
CASSLLRGGQDYGYTF
>NA|TRBV9|TRBJ1-2|13|NA
TGTGCCAGCAGCCCAGTCCCAGGGGATGGCTACACCTTC
CASSPVPGDGYTF
>NA|TRBV23-1|TRBJ1-2|17|TRBD1
TGCGCCAGCAGTCAAAAAGGGGGGACAGGGGGCAAAGTTGGCTACACCTTC
CASSQKGGTGGKVGYTF
>NA|TRBV4-3|TRBJ2-3|16|TRBD1
TGCGCCAGCAGCCAAGAATACGGACAGGGGGCAGATACGCAGTATTTT
CASSQEYGQGADTQYF